The table lists the clone carrying this TCR beta chain with a count of one. The data stem from a study of blood T cell repertoires in COVID-19. Study-level information: PBMCs, B-cell-depleted T cells, or T cells were the source of the cDNA or gDNA that made up the material.

The repertoire was sequenced with immunoSEQ multiplex PCR; TCRdb's copy has only in-frame clones and lacks some. The repertoire has about 190,000 clones, approximately 91% of them found once; the top ten carry 5% to 7.5%. This TCR came from a woman between 35 and 50 years old who had recovered from COVID-19. Specimen: peripheral blood.

The CDR3 sequence is CASSANPSSAETQYF. CDR3 DNA sequence: TGTGCCAGCAGCGCAAACCCCTCTAGCGCGGAGACCCAGTACTTC. This chain joins TRBV3-1 (or the pseudogene TRBV3-2) and TRBJ2-5; perhaps TRBD2 as D (6 bases). The V gene lost 5 bases and the J gene lost 5 bases, with 18 bases spanning the gap. The CDR3 is made up of 15 amino acids. Per germline, CDR1 LGHDT and CDR2 YNNKEL (reference sequence).